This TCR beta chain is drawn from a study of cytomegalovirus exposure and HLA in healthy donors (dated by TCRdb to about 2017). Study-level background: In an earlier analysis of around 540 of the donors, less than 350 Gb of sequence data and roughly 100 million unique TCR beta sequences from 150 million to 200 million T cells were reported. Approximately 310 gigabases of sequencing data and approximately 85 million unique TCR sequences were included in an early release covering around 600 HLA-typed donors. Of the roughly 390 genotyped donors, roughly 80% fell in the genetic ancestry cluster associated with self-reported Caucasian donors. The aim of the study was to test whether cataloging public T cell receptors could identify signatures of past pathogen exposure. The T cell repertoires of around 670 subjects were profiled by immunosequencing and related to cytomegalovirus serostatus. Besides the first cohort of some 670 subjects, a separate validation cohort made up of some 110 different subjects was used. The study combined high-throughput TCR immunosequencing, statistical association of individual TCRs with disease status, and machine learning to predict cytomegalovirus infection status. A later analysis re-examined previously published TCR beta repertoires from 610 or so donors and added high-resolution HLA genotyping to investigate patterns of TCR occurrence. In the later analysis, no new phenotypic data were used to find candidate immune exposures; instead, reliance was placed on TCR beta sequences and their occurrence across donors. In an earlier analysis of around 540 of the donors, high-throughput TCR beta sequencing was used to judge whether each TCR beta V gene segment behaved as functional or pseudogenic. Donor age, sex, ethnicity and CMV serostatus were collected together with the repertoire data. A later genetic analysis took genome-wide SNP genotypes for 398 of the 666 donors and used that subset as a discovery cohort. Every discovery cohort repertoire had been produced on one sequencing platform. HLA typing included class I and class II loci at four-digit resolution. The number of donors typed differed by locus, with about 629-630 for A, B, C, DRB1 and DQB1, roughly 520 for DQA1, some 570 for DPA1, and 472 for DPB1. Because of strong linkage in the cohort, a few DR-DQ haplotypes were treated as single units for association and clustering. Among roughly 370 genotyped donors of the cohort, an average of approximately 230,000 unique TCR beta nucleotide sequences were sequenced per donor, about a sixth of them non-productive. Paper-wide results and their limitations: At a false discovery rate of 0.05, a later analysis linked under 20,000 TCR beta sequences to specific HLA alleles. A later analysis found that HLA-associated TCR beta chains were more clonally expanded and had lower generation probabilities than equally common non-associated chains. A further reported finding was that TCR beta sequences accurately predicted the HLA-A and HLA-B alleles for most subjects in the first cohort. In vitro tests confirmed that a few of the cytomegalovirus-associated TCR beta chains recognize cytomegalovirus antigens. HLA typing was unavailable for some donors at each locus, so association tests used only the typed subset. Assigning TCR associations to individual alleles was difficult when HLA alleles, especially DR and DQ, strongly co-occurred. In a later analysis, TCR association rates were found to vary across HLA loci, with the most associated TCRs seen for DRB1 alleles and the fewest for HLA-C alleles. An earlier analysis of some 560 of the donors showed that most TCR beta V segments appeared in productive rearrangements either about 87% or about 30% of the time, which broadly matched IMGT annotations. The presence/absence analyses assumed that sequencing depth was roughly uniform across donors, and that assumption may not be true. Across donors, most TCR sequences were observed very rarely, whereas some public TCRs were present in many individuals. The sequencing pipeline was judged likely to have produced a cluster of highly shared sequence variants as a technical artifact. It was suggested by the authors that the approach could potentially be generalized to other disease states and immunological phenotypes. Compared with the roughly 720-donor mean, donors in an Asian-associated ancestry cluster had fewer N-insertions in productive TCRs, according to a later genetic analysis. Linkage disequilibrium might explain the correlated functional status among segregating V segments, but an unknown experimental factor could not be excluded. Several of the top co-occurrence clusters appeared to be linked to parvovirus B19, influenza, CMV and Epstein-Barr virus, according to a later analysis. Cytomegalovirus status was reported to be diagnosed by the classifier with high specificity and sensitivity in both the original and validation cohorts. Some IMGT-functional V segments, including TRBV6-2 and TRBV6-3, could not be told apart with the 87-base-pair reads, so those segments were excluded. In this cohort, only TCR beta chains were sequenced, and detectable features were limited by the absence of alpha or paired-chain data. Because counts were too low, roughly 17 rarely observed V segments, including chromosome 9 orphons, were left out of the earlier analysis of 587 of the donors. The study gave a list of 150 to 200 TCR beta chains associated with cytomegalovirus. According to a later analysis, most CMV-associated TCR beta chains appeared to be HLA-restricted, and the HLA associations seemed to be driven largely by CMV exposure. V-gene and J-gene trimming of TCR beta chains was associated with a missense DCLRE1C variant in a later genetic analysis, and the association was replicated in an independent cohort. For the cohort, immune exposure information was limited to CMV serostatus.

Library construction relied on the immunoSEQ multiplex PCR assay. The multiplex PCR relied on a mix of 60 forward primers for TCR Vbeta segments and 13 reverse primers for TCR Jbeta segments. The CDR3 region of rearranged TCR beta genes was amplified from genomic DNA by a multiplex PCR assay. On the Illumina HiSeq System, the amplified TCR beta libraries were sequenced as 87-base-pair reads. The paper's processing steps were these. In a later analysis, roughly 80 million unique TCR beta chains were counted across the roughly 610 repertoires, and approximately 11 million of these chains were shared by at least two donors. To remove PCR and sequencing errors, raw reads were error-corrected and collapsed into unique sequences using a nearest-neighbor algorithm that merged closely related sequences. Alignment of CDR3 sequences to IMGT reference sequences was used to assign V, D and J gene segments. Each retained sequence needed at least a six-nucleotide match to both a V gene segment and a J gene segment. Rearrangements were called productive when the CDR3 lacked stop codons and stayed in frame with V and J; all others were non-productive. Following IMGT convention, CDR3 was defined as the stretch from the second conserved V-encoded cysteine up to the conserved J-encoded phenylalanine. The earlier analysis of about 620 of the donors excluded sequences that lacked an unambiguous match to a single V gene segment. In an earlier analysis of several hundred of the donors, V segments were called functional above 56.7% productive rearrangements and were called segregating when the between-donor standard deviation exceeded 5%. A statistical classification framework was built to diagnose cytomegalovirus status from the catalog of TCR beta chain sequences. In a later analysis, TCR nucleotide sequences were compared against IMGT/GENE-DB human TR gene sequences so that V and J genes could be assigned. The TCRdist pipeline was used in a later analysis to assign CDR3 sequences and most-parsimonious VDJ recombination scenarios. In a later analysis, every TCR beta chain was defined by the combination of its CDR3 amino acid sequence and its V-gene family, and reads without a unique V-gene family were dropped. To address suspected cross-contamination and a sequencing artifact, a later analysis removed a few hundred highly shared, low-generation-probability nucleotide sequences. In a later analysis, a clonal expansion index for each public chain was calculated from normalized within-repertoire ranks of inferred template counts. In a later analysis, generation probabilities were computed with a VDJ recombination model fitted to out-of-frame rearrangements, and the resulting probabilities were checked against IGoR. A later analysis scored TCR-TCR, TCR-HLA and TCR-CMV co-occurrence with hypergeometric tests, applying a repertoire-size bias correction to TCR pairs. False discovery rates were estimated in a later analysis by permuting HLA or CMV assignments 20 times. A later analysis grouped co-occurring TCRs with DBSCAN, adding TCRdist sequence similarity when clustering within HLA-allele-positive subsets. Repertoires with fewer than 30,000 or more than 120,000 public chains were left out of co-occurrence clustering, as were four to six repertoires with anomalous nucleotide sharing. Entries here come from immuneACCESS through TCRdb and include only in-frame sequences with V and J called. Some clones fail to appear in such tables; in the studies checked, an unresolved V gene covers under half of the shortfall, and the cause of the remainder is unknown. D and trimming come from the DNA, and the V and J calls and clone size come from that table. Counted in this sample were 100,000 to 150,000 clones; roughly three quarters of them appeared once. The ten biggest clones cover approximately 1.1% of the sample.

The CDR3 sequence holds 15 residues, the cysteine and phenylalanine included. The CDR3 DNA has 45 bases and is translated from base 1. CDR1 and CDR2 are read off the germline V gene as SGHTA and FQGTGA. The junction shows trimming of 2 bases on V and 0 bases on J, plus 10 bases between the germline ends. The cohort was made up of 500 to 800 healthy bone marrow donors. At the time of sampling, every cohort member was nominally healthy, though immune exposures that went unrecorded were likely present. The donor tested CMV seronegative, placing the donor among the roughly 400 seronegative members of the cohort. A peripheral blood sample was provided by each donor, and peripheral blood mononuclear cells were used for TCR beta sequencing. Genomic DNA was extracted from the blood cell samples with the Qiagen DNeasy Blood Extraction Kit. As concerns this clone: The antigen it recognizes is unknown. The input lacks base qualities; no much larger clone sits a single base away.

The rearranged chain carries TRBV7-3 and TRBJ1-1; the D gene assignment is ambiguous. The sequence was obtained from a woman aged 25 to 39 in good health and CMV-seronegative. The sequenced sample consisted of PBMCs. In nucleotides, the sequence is TGTGCCAGCAGCTTAGTACGGAGGATGAACACTGAAGCTTTCTTT. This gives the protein CASSLVRRMNTEAFF.